This entry lists 31 T cell receptor beta chains sequenced from one sample in a study of blood T cells in healthy people across ages. Primed by a sample-barcoded 5' primer and a J-beta primer mix, a second PCR proceeded for about 6 to 11 cycles. MiXCR, run by TCRdb on the 5' RACE reads, gives a single entry per CDR3 protein. The table includes more than 1,400,000 distinct CDR3 sequences, 42% detected once. Sequencing was done on a sample of blood. All receptors derive from a woman aged 18 to 35 in good health.

J is TRBJ1-6 and V is TRBV2, with a tentative D call TRBD1 (6 bases). The germline gives CDR1 SNHLY, CDR2 FYNNEI. The ends were cut back, 0 bases at V and 11 bases at J, with 14 bases in the middle. CDR3 length equals 15 residues. Written as DNA, the CDR3 is TGTGCCAGCAGTGAAGCCGGCGGACAGTCGACACCCCTCCACTTT. Its translation: CASSEAGGQSTPLHF. The variable domain in full, with the rest retrieved from reference TRBV2 and TRBJ1-6, is EPEVTQTPSHQVTQMGQEVILRCVPISNHLYFYWYRQILGQKVEFLVSFYNNEISEKSEIFDDQFSVERPDGSNFTLKIRSTKLEDSAMYFCASSEAGGQSTPLHFGNGTRLTVT.

This clonotype was found a few times. The chain uses TRBV7-2 and TRBJ2-1; D is perhaps TRBD2 (6 bases). Germline V gives CDR1 SGHTA, CDR2 FQGNSA. The ends were cut back, 2 bases at V and 0 bases at J, with 14 bases in the middle. CDR3 size: 17 residues. CDR3 protein: CASSLILSGISYNEQFF. The DNA for the CDR3 is TGTGCCAGCAGCTTAATCCTTAGCGGTATCTCCTACAATGAGCAGTTCTTC.

This clonotype appeared a few times. Here the CDR3 reads CASSQDPDLRRGAEAFF. The CDR3 DNA follows: TGCGCCAGCAGCCAAGATCCTGATCTACGGAGGGGGGCTGAAGCTTTCTTT. V is TRBV4-1 and J is TRBJ1-1; D perhaps matches TRBD1 (6 bases). The germline V and J ends were trimmed by 0 bases and 6 bases, with 20 bases remaining between them. The germline gives CDR1 MGHRA, CDR2 YSYEKL. The CDR3 totals 17 residues.

This clonotype was counted a few times. The rearrangement uses TRBV7-2 and TRBJ1-1; 9 nucleotides line up with TRBD1. The V gene end was trimmed by 0 bases and the J gene end by 1 base; junction bases not matched to a gene: 6. This CDR3 region has 17 residues. The V gene's germline CDR1 is SGHTA and CDR2 FQGNSA. CDR3 DNA sequence: TGTGCCAGCAGCTTAGCCCCCGGGACAGGGACGAACACTGAAGCTTTCTTT. This codes for CASSLAPGTGTNTEAFF.

The gene calls are TRBV6-1 and TRBJ1-6; D is uncertain. V shed 8 bases and J shed 9 bases, with 17 bases lying between them. This CDR3 comprises 14 residues. Germline CDR1 and CDR2: MNHNS and SASEGT. Written as DNA, the CDR3 is TGTGCCAGCCTGGACCCAGGTTTCGCTTCACCCCTCCACTTT. This codes for CASLDPGFASPLHF.

The V gene is TRBV4-1, the J gene TRBJ2-1; 11 bases match TRBD2. Trimming removed 1 base from V and 4 bases from J; junction bases left unmatched: 9. CDR1 and CDR2 from the germline V gene are MGHRA and YSYEKL. This CDR3 spans 18 amino acids. CDR3 in DNA: TGCGCCAGCAGCCAAGTCGGGCTTAGCGGGGGGGCATACAATGAGCAGTTCTTC. This sequence encodes CASSQVGLSGGAYNEQFF.

A few counts support this clonotype. V gene TRBV29-1 combines with J gene TRBJ1-1; D ambiguous. The germline gives CDR1 SQVTM, CDR2 ANQGSEA. Trimming cost V 3 bases and J 3 bases, with 17 bases left between them. The CDR3 length is 15 residues. As DNA, the CDR3 is TGCAGCGTTGATCCCTTGGCTTGGGCGGACACTGAAGCTTTCTTT. The encoded protein is CSVDPLAWADTEAFF.

The rearrangement links TRBV5-6 to TRBJ1-2, with D possibly being TRBD1 (5 bases). The V end was cut by 1 base, the J end by 6 bases, with 7 bases between. Germline V gene data show CDR1 as SGHDT and CDR2 as YYEEEE. The CDR3 spans 12 residues. CDR3 residues: CASSLSQDGYTF. The CDR3 DNA follows: TGTGCCAGCAGCTTGTCACAGGATGGCTACACCTTC.

The chain joins TRBV7-9 to TRBJ2-7; TRBD2 matches at 8 bases. The CDR3 is made up of 17 amino acids. CDR1 SEHNR and CDR2 FQNEAQ come from the germline V gene (reference sequence). V was clipped by 5 bases and J by 0 bases; unmatched bases: 12. CDR3 protein: CASSGEEETSASYEQYF. The CDR3 nucleotides are TGTGCCAGCAGCGGAGAGGAGGAGACTAGCGCCTCCTACGAGCAGTACTTC.

The V call is TRBV27, the J call TRBJ1-6, with 7 bases that match TRBD1. CDR3 length equals 15 residues. From germline, CDR1 is MNHEY and CDR2 SMNVEV (reference sequence). V gave up 6 bases and J gave up 1 base; unmatched junction bases: 3. CDR3 bases: TGTGCCAGCAGGGCAGGGGGTTCCTATAATTCACCCCTCCACTTT. Translation: CASRAGGSYNSPLHF.

The chain recombines TRBV6-5 with TRBJ2-7; perhaps TRBD2 as D (6 bases). The germline V gene has CDR1 MNHEY and CDR2 SVGAGI. Trimming cost V 2 bases and J 2 bases, with 25 bases left between them. This CDR3 is 19 amino acids long. The CDR3 region has the DNA TGTGCCAGCAGTTACGGTATTTGGGCGAGGGAGGAACCCACCTACGAGCAGTACTTC. The encoded protein is CASSYGIWAREEPTYEQYF.

The rearrangement joins TRBV4-2 to TRBJ2-7, with D maybe TRBD2 (5 bases). Germline assignment: CDR1 LGHNA and CDR2 YNFKEQ. Between the trimmed V and J ends, which lost 0 bases and 0 bases, there was a span of 9 bases. There are 15 residues in the CDR3. Here the CDR3 DNA reads TGTGCCAGCAGCCAAGAAGTCGACTACTCCTACGAGCAGTACTTC. Amino acid sequence: CASSQEVDYSYEQYF.

The count of this clonotype is one. The V call is TRBV21-1, the J call TRBJ2-2; TRBD2, the table's D call, was not compared with the DNA. TRBV21-1 is given as a pseudogene. This CDR3 has 20 residues. The CDR3 DNA reads TGTGCCAGCAGCATTCTTCCGGCAGGGGGACTAGCGGCGAACACCGGGGAGCTGTTTTTT. Translation: CASSILPAGGLAANTGELFF.

This clonotype was observed a handful of times. The chain is built from TRBV6-6 and TRBJ2-7; 12 nucleotides match TRBD2. Losses at the gene ends were 5 bases for V and 7 bases for J; bases not matched to a gene: 6. Germline V gene sequence: CDR1 MNHNY, CDR2 SVGAGI (reference sequence). CDR3 length equals 14 residues. The CDR3 sequence is CASSPTSGSWEQYF. Written as DNA, the CDR3 is TGTGCCAGCAGTCCGACTAGCGGGAGTTGGGAGCAGTACTTC.

The sample holds one count of this clonotype. This chain connects TRBV5-6 to TRBJ2-7; weak D call: TRBD2 (6 bases). The J call may be in error: the DNA end matches TRBJ2-4 better. CDR1 and CDR2 from the germline V gene are SGHDT and YYEEEE. The CDR3 contains 16 residues. This CDR3 is CASSLAGFVAKNIQYF. The CDR3 DNA follows: TGTGCCAGCAGCCTCGCGGGATTTGTAGCCAAAAACATTCAGTACTTC.

This sequence joins TRBV3-1 and TRBJ1-2; 7 bases align to TRBD1. CDR1 is LGHDT, CDR2 YNNKEL, per germline (reference sequence). The J segment lost 8 bases and the V segment lost 4 bases, leaving 7 bases of the junction unmatched. The CDR3 contains 13 residues. In DNA form, the CDR3 reads TGTGCCAGCAGCCTAATACAGGGGAAAGGCTACACCTTC. This encodes CASSLIQGKGYTF.

A few counts support this clonotype. This chain joins TRBV4-1 and TRBJ2-6; D gene uncertain. CDR1 MGHRA and CDR2 YSYEKL come from the germline V gene. Trimming removed 1 base from V and 3 bases from J, with 4 bases in between. This CDR3 comprises 14 residues. In DNA, the CDR3 is TGCGCCAGCAGCCAAGGAGATGGGGCCAACGTCCTGACTTTC. Translated: CASSQGDGANVLTF.

A few counts support this clonotype. V and J are TRBV4-2 and TRBJ2-3, with unresolved D. Deletions cut 4 bases from V and 8 bases from J, with 16 bases between. This CDR3 is built from 14 residues. The germline CDR1 and CDR2 sequences are LGHNA and YNFKEQ. The CDR3 bases are TGTGCCAGCAGCCCCCTAAGTAGGGAAGCTACGCAGTATTTT. This encodes CASSPLSREATQYF.

This clonotype was detected only a few times. V is TRBV4-1 and J is TRBJ1-1; D unclear. Germline CDR1 reads MGHRA; CDR2 reads YSYEKL. The V end was cut by 0 bases, the J end by 10 bases, with 6 bases between. The CDR3 is made up of 11 amino acids. Here the CDR3 reads CASSQELRAFF. The DNA for the CDR3 is TGCGCCAGCAGCCAAGAATTGCGAGCTTTCTTT.

This clonotype was found a few times. V usage is TRBV2 and J usage is TRBJ2-1, with D unclear. The CDR3 runs to 13 residues. Per the germline V gene, CDR1 is SNHLY and CDR2 is FYNNEI. V lost 2 bases, J lost 15 bases, and 17 bases lay in between. DNA of the CDR3: TGTGCCAGCAGTGAAAGCTTGTCGATTATCGGGTTCTTC. Amino acid sequence: CASSESLSIIGFF.

This chain joins TRBV5-6 and TRBJ1-4, with D perhaps matching TRBD1 (6 bases). V shed 2 bases and J shed 7 bases, with 12 bases lying between them. Germline CDR1 and CDR2: SGHDT and YYEEEE. This CDR3 has 14 residues. The CDR3, as DNA: TGTGCCAGCAGCTTCGGGGGCTCGGTTGAAAAACTGTTTTTT. Its translation is CASSFGGSVEKLFF.

This chain joins TRBV2 and TRBJ2-5; possible D gene TRBD1, 5 bases. Germline V CDR1 and CDR2: SNHLY, FYNNEI. This CDR3 spans 15 amino acids. V lost 8 bases to trimming and J lost 5 bases, with 21 bases between them. CDR3 sequence reads: CASEIPLWGVETQYF. Here the CDR3 DNA reads TGTGCCAGCGAAATCCCTCTTTGGGGCGTGGAGACCCAGTACTTC.

There are a few counts of this clonotype. The chain employs TRBV30 and TRBJ2-1, with 9 bases fitting TRBD2. Germline CDR1 reads GTSNPN; CDR2 reads SVGIG (reference sequence). V trimming: 5 bases; J trimming: 6 bases; junction bases outside the gene matches: 5. The CDR3 runs 13 residues. CDR3 amino acids: CAWDSGRGNEQFF. CDR3 DNA: TGTGCCTGGGATAGCGGGAGAGGCAATGAGCAGTTCTTC.

The chain combines TRBV6-1 with TRBJ2-5; 7 positions match TRBD1. CDR1 MNHNS and CDR2 SASEGT come from the germline V gene. This CDR3 is 12 amino acids long. The V and J ends lost 8 bases and 6 bases, in that order; junction bases with no gene match: 6. CDR3 residues: CASYGTVKTQYF. CDR3 bases: TGTGCCAGCTACGGGACAGTAAAGACCCAGTACTTC.

The V call is TRBV5-1, the J call TRBJ1-2; TRBD1 aligns across 7 bases. The CDR3 runs 18 residues. V was pared by 0 bases and J by 0 bases, with 11 bases of the junction left unmatched. Germline lookup yields CDR1 SGHRS and CDR2 YFSETQ. The CDR3 region has the DNA TGCGCCAGCAGCTTGGGTTCAGGGGGTCAAAACGCTAACTATGGCTACACCTTC. This codes for CASSLGSGGQNANYGYTF.

This clonotype was counted only a few times. The J gene is TRBJ2-1, the V gene TRBV20-1; perhaps TRBD2 as D (6 bases). The CDR3 extends over 15 amino acids. V lost 6 bases and J lost 0, with 15 bases in between. CDR1 is DFQATT and CDR2 is SNEGSKA in the germline V gene (reference sequence). CDR3 nucleotides: TGCAGTGCCCCCCCTAGCGACCGCTCCTACAATGAGCAGTTCTTC. The encoded protein is CSAPPSDRSYNEQFF.

DNA of the CDR3: TGTGCCAGCAGCACTACCCTCTGGGGCTTAGCGGGGGGGCGGGAGCAGTACTTC. The encoded protein is CASSTTLWGLAGGREQYF. The chain recombines TRBV2 with TRBJ2-7; TRBD2 agrees at 11 bases. V shed 6 bases and J 7 bases; nucleotides not matched to a gene: 20. Per germline, CDR1 SNHLY and CDR2 FYNNEI. The CDR3 is 18 residues long.

The chain uses TRBV7-8 and TRBJ2-2; TRBD1 matches at 9 bases. The CDR3 is made up of 15 amino acids. J gave up 5 bases and V 5 bases, and 6 bases lay outside the gene matches. Germline V gene data show CDR1 as SGHVS and CDR2 as FQNEAQ. The CDR3 nucleotides are TGTGCCAGCAGCCCACAGGGGGCCGTAACCGGGGAGCTGTTTTTT. Translated: CASSPQGAVTGELFF.

This clonotype has more than one count but fewer than ten. This sequence joins TRBV9 and TRBJ1-6; D may be TRBD1 (5 bases). The CDR3 contains 14 residues. Germline CDR1 SGDLS, CDR2 YYNGEE. Trimming left V 5 bases short and J 9 bases short, with 15 bases between. For the CDR3, the DNA is TGTGCCAGCAGTTCGAGTCAGGGACTTTCACCCCTCCACTTT. Translating gives CASSSSQGLSPLHF.

This chain links TRBV30 with TRBJ1-1; 8 nucleotides match TRBD1. The V segment lost 8 bases and the J segment 1 base; nucleotides outside the gene matches: 6. The CDR3 consists of 13 residues. Germline-derived CDR1 and CDR2 are GTSNPN and SVGIG (reference sequence). The CDR3 sequence is CALKQGANTEAFF. The CDR3 DNA reads as TGTGCCCTAAAGCAGGGGGCGAACACTGAAGCTTTCTTT.

The rearrangement uses TRBV5-1 and TRBJ2-1; maybe TRBD1 (6 bases). The CDR3 sequence is 15 residues long. V was pared by 4 bases and J by 0 bases, with 11 bases between. The germline V gene encodes CDR1 SGHRS and CDR2 YFSETQ. The CDR3 reads CASSPGDNSYNEQFF. CDR3 sequence (DNA): TGCGCCAGCAGCCCAGGGGACAACTCCTACAATGAGCAGTTCTTC.